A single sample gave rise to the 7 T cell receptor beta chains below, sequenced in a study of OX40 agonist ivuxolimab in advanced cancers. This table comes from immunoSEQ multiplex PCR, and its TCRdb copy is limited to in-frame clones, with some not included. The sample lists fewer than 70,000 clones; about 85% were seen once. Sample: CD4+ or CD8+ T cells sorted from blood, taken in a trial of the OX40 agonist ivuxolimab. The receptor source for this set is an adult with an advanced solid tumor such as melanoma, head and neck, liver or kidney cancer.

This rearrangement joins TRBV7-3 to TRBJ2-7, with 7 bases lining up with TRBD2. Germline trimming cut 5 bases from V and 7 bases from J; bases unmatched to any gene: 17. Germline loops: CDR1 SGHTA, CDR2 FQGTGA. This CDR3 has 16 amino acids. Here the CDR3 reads CASSLPKGPRREEQYF. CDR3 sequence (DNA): TGTGCCAGCAGCCTCCCTAAGGGACCCAGGCGGGAGGAGCAGTACTTC.

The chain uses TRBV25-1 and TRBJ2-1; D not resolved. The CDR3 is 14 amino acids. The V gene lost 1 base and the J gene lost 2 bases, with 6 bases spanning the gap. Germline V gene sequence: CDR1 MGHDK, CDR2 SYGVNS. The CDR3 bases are TGTGCCAGCAGTGAATCGGTAGCCTACAATGAGCAGTTCTTC. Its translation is CASSESVAYNEQFF. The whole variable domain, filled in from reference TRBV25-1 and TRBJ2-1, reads EADIYQTPRYLVIGTGKKITLECSQTMGHDKMYWYQQDPGMELHLIHYSYGVNSTEKGDLSSESTVSRIRTEHFPLTLESARPSHTSQYLCASSESVAYNEQFFGPGTRLTVL.

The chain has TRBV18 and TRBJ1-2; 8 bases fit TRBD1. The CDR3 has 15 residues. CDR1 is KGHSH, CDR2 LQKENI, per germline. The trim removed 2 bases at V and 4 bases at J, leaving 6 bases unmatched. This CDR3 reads CASSPETGVSYGYTF. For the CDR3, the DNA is TGTGCCAGCTCACCAGAGACAGGGGTCTCCTATGGCTACACCTTC.

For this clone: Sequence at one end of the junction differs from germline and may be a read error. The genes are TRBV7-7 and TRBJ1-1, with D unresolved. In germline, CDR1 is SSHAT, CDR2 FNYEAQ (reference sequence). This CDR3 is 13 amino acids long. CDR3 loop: CASSLERNTEAFF. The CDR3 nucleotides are TGTGCTAGCAGCTTAGAAAGGAACACTGAAGCTTTCTTT.

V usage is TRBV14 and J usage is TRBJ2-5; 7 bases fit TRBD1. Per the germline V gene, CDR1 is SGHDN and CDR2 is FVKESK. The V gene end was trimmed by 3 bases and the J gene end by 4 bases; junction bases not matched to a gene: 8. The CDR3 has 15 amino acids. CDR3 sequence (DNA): TGTGCCAGCAGCCACCTGACAGGGTTGGGAGAGACCCAGTACTTC. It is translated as CASSHLTGLGETQYF.

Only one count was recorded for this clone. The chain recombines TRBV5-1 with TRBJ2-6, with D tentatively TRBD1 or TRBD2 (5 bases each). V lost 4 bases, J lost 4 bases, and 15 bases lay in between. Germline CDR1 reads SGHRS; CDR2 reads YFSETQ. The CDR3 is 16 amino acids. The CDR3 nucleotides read TGCGCCAGCAGCGAGGGACCCAGGCTCGGGGCCAACGTCCTGACTTTC. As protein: CASSEGPRLGANVLTF.

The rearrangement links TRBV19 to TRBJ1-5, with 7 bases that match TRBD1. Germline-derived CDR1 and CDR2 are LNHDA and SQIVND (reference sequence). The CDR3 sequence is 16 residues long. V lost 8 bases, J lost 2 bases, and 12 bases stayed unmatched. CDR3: CASCWDPDRRNQPQHF. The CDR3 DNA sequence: TGTGCCAGTTGTTGGGACCCGGACAGGCGCAATCAGCCCCAGCATTTT.